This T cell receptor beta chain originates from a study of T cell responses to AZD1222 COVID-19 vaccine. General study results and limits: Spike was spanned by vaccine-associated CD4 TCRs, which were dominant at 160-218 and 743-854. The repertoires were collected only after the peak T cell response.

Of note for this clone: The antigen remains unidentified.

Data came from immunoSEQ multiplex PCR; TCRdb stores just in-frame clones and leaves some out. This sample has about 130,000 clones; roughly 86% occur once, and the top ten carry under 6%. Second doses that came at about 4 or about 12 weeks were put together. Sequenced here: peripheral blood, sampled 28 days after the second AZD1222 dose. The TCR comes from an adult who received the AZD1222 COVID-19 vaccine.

DNA for the CDR3: TGTGCCAGCAGTTACTCCGGGACAGGGGGTTTCGAGCAGTACTTC. This gives the protein CASSYSGTGGFEQYF. The genes are TRBV6-5 and TRBJ2-7, with 11 bases identical to TRBD1. Trimming cost V 0 bases and J 6 bases; bases outside gene matches: 4. Germline CDR1 reads MNHEY; CDR2 reads SVGAGI. The CDR3 consists of 15 residues.